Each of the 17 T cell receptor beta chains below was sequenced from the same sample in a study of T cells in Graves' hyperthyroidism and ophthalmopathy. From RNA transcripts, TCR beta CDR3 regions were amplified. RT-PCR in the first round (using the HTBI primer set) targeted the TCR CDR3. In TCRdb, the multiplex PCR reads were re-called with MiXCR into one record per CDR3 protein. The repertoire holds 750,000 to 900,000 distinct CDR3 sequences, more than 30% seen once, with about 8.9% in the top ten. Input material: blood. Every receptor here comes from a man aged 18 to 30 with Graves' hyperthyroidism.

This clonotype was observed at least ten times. The CDR3 DNA is TGCGCCAGCGGGACAGGGGGCCTTGAGCAGTACTTC. This gives the protein CASGTGGLEQYF. The rearrangement links TRBV5-1 to TRBJ2-7; 12 nucleotides match TRBD1. V dropped 7 bases and J dropped 7; count of bases not matched to a gene: 3. The CDR3 is made up of 12 amino acids. Germline assignment: CDR1 SGHRS and CDR2 YFSETQ.

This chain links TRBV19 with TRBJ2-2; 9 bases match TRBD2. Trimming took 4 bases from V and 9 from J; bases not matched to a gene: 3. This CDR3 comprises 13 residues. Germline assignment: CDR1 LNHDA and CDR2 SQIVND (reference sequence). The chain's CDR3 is CASSTGLARELFF. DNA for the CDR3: TGTGCCAGTAGTACGGGACTAGCACGGGAGCTGTTTTTT.

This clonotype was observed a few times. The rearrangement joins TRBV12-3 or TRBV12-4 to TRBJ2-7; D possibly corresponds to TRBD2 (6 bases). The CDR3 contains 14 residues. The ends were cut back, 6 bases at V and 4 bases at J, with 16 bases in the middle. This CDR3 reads CASSPRRAWYEQYF. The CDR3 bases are TGTGCCAGCAGCCCTAGGAGGGCGTGGTACGAGCAGTACTTC.

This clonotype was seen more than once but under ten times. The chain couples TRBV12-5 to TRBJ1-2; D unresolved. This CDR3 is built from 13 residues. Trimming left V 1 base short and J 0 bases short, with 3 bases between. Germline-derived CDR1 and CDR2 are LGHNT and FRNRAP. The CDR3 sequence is CASGLDPNYGYTF. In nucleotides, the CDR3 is TGTGCTAGTGGTTTGGACCCTAACTATGGCTACACCTTC. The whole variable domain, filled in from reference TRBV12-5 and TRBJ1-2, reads DARVTQTPRHKVTEMGQEVTMRCQPILGHNTVFWYRQTMMQGLELLAYFRNRAPLDDSGMPKDRFSAEMPDATLATLKIQPSEPRDSAVYFCASGLDPNYGYTFGSGTRLTVV.

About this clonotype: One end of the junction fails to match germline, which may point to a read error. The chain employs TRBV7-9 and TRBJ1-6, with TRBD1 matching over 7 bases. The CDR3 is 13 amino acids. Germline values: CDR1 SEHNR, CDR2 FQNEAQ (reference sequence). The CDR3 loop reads CASSLGGVGPLHF. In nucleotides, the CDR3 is TGCGCCAGCAGCTTAGGGGGCGTTGGACCCCTCCACTTT.

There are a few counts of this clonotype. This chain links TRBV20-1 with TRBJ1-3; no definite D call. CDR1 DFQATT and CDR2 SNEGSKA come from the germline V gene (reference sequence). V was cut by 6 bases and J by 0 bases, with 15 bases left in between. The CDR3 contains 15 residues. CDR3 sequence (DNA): TGCAGTGCCCTACCCTACAACTTCTCTGGAAACACCATATATTTT. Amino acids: CSALPYNFSGNTIYF.

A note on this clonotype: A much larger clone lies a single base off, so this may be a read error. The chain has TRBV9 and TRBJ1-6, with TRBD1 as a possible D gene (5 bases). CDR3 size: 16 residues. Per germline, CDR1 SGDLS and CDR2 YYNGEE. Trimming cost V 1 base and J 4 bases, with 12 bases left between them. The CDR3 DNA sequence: TGTGCCAGCAGCGTACAGGGTGAGGGGTATAATTCACCCCTCCACTTT. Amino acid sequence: CASSVQGEGYNSPLHF. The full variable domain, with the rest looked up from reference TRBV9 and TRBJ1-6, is DSGVTQTPKHLITATGQRVTLRCSPRSGDLSVYWYQQSLDQGLQFLIQYYNGEERAKGNILERFSAQQFPDLHSELNLSSLELGDSALYFCASSVQGEGYNSPLHFGNGTRLTVT.

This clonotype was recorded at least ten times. The CDR3 nucleotides read TGTGCCAGTAGTATGGGACAGAGTAACACCGGGGAGCTGTTTTTT. It encodes CASSMGQSNTGELFF. The chain joins TRBV19 to TRBJ2-2; 7 bases map to TRBD1. CDR1 and CDR2 from the germline V gene are LNHDA and SQIVND (reference sequence). The CDR3 runs 15 residues. J gave up 2 bases and V 3 bases, and 3 bases lay outside the gene matches.

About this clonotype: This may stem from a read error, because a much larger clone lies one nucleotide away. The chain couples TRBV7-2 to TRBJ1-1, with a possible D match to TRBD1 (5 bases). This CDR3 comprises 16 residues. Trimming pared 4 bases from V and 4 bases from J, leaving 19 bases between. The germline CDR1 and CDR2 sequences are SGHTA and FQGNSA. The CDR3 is CASSWGPGTGSTEAFF. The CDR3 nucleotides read TGTGCCAGCAGCTGGGGCCCAGGGACGGGAAGCACTGAAGCTTTCTTT.

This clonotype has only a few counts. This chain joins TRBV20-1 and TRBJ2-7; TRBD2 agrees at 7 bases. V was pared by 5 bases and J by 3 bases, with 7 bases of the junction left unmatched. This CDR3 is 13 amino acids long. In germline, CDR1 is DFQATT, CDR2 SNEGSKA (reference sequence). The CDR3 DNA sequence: TGCAGTGCTGCGTGGGGGGGGGGCTACGAGCAGTACTTC. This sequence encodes CSAAWGGGYEQYF.

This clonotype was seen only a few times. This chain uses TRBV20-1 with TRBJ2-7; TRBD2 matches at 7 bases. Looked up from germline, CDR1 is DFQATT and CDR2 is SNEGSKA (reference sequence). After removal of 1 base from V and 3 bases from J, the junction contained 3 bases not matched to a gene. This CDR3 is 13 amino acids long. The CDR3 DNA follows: TGCAGTGCTAGAGCGGGAGGCGGCTACGAGCAGTACTTC. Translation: CSARAGGGYEQYF.

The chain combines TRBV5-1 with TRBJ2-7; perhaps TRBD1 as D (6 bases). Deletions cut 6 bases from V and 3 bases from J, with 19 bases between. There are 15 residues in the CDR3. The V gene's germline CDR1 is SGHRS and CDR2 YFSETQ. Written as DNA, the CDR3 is TGCGCCAGCAATCGGCGGACAGAAACCCTCTACGAGCAGTACTTC. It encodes CASNRRTETLYEQYF.

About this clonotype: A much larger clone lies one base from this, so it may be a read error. In DNA, the CDR3 is TGTGCCAGCAGCGTCGGGACAGGGGGCGGCGTCCTGACTTTC. Protein product: CASSVGTGGGVLTF. The V call is TRBV9, the J call TRBJ2-6; 12 nucleotides match TRBD1. V lost 2 bases to trimming and J lost 12 bases; unmatched junction nucleotides: 3. Germline loops: CDR1 SGDLS, CDR2 YYNGEE. CDR3 length equals 14 residues. Full variable domain (missing parts from reference TRBV9 and TRBJ2-6): DSGVTQTPKHLITATGQRVTLRCSPRSGDLSVYWYQQSLDQGLQFLIQYYNGEERAKGNILERFSAQQFPDLHSELNLSSLELGDSALYFCASSVGTGGGVLTFGAGSRLTVL.

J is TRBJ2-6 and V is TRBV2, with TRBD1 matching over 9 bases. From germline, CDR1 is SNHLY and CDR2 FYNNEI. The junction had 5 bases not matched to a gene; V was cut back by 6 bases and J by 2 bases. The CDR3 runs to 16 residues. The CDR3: CASRTGTGPGANVLTF. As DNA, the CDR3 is TGTGCCAGCAGGACCGGGACAGGGCCTGGGGCCAACGTCCTGACTTTC.

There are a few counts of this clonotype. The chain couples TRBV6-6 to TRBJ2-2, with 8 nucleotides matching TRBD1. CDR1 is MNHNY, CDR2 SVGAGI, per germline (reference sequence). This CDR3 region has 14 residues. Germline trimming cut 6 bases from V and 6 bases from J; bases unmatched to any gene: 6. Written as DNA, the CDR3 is TGTGCCAGCAGCGCGGACAGGGAGTCCGGGGAGCTGTTTTTT. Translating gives CASSADRESGELFF.

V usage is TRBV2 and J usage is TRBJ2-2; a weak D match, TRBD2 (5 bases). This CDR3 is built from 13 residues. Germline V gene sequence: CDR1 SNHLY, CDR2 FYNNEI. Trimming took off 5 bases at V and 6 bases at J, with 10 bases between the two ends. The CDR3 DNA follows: TGTGCCAGCAGTCGGACTGCCCCCGGGGAGCTGTTTTTT. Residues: CASSRTAPGELFF.

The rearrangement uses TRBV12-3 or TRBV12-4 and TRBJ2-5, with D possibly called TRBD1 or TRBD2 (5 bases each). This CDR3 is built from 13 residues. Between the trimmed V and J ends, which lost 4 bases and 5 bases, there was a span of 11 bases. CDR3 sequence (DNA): TGTGCCAGCAGTTCTGTAGAGGGGGAGACCCAGTACTTC. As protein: CASSSVEGETQYF.